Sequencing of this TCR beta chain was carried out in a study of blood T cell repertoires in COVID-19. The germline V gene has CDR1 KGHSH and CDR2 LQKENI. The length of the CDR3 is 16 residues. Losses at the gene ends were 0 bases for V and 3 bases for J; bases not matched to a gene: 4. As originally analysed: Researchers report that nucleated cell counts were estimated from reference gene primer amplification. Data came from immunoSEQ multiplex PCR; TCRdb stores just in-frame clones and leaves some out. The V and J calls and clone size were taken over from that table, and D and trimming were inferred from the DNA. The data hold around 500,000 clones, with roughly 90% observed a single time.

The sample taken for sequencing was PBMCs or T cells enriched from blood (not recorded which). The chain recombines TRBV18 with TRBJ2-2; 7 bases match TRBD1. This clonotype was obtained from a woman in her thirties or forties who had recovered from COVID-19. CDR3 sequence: CASSPPGGLDTGELFF. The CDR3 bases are TGTGCCAGCTCACCACCAGGGGGCCTGGACACCGGGGAGCTGTTTTTT.